The 3 T cell receptor beta chains presented below share a single source sample, sequenced in a study of blood T cell repertoires in COVID-19. Here immunoSEQ multiplex PCR was the method, and the copy in TCRdb shows in-frame clones only, minus some. The repertoire has about 8,800 clones, around four fifths of them found once; the top ten carry roughly 10%. The sample was peripheral blood. These receptors were collected from a human donor in a cohort sampled during active COVID-19.

V usage is TRBV7-2 and J usage is TRBJ2-5; tentative D call: TRBD2 (7 bases). From germline, CDR1 is SGHTA and CDR2 FQGNSA. V lost 3 bases, J lost 2 bases, and 10 bases lay in between. The CDR3 is 14 amino acids. The CDR3 nucleotides read TGTGCCAGCAGCTTCGGGGGGCCACAAGAGACCCAGTACTTC. Translation gives CASSFGGPQETQYF.

This chain links TRBV9 with TRBJ2-1, with TRBD2 as a possible D gene (6 bases). V gave up 0 bases and J gave up 7 bases, with 20 bases separating them. Germline V lookup: CDR1 SGDLS, CDR2 YYNGEE. The CDR3 contains 17 residues. The CDR3 loop reads CASSVAGIAAAKNEQFF. CDR3 DNA sequence: TGTGCCAGCAGCGTAGCTGGAATAGCGGCCGCAAAAAATGAGCAGTTCTTC.

The CDR3 coding sequence is TGTGCCAGCAGCTGGGACAGAAATTCACCCCTCCACTTT. This gives the protein CASSWDRNSPLHF. This chain links TRBV5-8 with TRBJ1-6, with 7 bases identical to TRBD1. The CDR3 contains 13 residues. Germline CDR1 and CDR2: SGHTS and YDEGEE. The V and J ends lost 3 bases and 7 bases, in that order; junction bases with no gene match: 1.